This T cell receptor beta chain was documented in a study of T cell responses to AZD1222 COVID-19 vaccine. Study-wide context: Pooling was applied to second doses at about 4 or about 12 weeks.

V lost 4 bases and J lost 6, with 11 bases in between. In germline, CDR1 is SGHRS, CDR2 YFSETQ. This CDR3 contains 13 residues. Measured with immunoSEQ multiplex PCR; TCRdb has only the in-frame clones, and not every one. The table shows about 130,000 clones, with 90% occurring only once. The receptor was derived from an adult in good health. The sequences come from peripheral blood, collected on day 0 of AZD1222 vaccination. The chain combines TRBV5-1 with TRBJ2-1; D may match TRBD1 or TRBD2 (5 bases each). The CDR3 region is CASSDWGTNEQFF. In DNA form, the CDR3 reads TGCGCCAGCAGCGATTGGGGGACCAATGAGCAGTTCTTC. Using reference TRBV5-1 and TRBJ2-1 for the parts outside the CDR3, the full variable domain is KAGVTQTPRYLIKTRGQQVTLSCSPISGHRSVSWYQQTPGQGLQFLFEYFSETQRNKGNFPGRFSGRQFSNSRSEMNVSTLELGDSALYLCASSDWGTNEQFFGPGTRLTVL.